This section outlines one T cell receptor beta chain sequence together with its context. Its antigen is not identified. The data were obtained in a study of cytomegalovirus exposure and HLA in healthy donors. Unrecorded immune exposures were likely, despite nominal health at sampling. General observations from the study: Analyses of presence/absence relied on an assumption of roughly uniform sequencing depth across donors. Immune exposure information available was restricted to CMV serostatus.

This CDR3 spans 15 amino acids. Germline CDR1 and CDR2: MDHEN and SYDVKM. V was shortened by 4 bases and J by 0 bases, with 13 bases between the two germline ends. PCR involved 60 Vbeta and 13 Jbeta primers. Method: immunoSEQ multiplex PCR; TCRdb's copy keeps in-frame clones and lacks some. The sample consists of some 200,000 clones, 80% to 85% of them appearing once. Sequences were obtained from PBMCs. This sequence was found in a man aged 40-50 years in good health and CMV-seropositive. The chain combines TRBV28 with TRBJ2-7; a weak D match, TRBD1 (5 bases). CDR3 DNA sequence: TGTGCCAGCAGTTCCTATGACAGAGACTCCTACGAGCAGTACTTC. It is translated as CASSSYDRDSYEQYF.